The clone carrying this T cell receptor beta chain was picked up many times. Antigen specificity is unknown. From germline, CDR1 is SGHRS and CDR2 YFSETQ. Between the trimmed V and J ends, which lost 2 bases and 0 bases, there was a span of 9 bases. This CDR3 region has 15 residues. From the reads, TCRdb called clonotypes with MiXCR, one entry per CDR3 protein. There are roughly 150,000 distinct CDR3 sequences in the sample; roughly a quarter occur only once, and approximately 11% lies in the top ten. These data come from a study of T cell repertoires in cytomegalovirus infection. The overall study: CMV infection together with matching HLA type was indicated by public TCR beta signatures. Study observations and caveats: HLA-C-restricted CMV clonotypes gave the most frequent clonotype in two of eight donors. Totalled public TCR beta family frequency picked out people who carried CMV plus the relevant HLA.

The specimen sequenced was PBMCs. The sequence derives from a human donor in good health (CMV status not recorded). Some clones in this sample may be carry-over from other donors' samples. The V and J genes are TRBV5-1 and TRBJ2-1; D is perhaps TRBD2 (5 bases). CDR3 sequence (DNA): TGCGCCAGCAGCTTAAGAGGGCCCTCCTACAATGAGCAGTTCTTC. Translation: CASSLRGPSYNEQFF.